Following are 22 T cell receptor beta chains from one sample sequenced in a study of Ad26.COV2.S vaccination and SARS-CoV-2 variants. TCRdb's copy holds only in-frame clones and misses some; the assay was immunoSEQ multiplex PCR. Of 380,000 or so clones in the sample, around nine tenths were seen once. The sample's treatment: 15 to 20 received Ad26.COV2.S at low or high dose, single or two shots; about 5 received placebo; per-sample allocation not given. Each sample was drawn 63 days after the first injection (of vaccine or placebo). The sample in question was peripheral blood, obtained in a trial of Ad26.COV2.S vaccine versus placebo. These receptors were obtained from a person aged 18-60 years who received the Ad26.COV2.S COVID-19 vaccine or a placebo.

The chain combines TRBV5-6 with TRBJ2-2; 7 bases match TRBD2. V was pared by 0 bases and J by 7 bases, with 9 bases of the junction left unmatched. The CDR3 loop spans 16 amino acids. The V gene's germline CDR1 is SGHDT and CDR2 YYEEEE. CDR3 bases: TGTGCCAGCAGCTTGGCAGTACTAGCGAACGTCGGGGAGCTGTTTTTT. Its translation: CASSLAVLANVGELFF.

This clone showed up just a few times. The V gene is TRBV5-1, the J gene TRBJ2-2; D not resolved. The V gene's germline CDR1 is SGHRS and CDR2 YFSETQ. There are 15 residues in the CDR3. The V gene lost 0 bases and the J gene lost 0 bases, with 6 bases spanning the gap. CDR3 region: CASSLAAPNTGELFF. Written as DNA, the CDR3 is TGCGCCAGCAGCTTGGCGGCGCCGAACACCGGGGAGCTGTTTTTT.

This clone was counted a single time. The chain couples TRBV19 to TRBJ1-5; 10 positions agree with TRBD1. Germline CDR1 is LNHDA and CDR2 is SQIVND (reference sequence). The CDR3 extends over 15 amino acids. V was clipped by 1 base and J by 5 bases; unmatched bases: 2. The CDR3 DNA reads TGTGCCAGTAGTATAGGCGGACAGGGGGATCAGCCCCAGCATTTT. Protein product: CASSIGGQGDQPQHF.

The chain links TRBV7-8 to TRBJ1-6; 10 bases line up with TRBD1. With 6 bases clipped from V and 7 bases from J, the junction kept 9 bases outside the gene matches. This CDR3 is 16 amino acids long. Germline V gene lookup returns CDR1 SGHVS and CDR2 FQNEAQ. The CDR3 DNA follows: TGTGCCAGCAGTTTTCTAACGGGACAGGGGAATTCACCCCTCCACTTT. It is translated as CASSFLTGQGNSPLHF.

The chain is built from TRBV13 and TRBJ2-3, with a tentative D call TRBD2 (6 bases). CDR3 size: 15 residues. Trimming shortened V by 2 bases and J by 3 bases, and 12 bases separated the two germline ends. Germline CDR1 and CDR2: PRHDT and FYEKMQ (reference sequence). CDR3 loop: CASSLQGGYTDTQYF. The CDR3 DNA is TGTGCCAGCAGCTTACAAGGAGGGTATACAGATACGCAGTATTTT. Variable domain in full (rest from reference TRBV13 and TRBJ2-3): AAGVIQSPRHLIKEKRETATLKCYPIPRHDTVYWYQQGPGQDPQFLISFYEKMQSDKGSIPDRFSAQQFSDYHSELNMSSLELGDSALYFCASSLQGGYTDTQYFGPGTRLTVL.

V is TRBV28 and J is TRBJ1-1; D gene ambiguous. Germline-derived CDR1 and CDR2 are MDHEN and SYDVKM. The ends were cut back, 6 bases at V and 4 bases at J, with 15 bases in the middle. The CDR3 runs 14 residues. The CDR3 loop is CASRPEWGTTEAFF. In nucleotides, the CDR3 is TGTGCCAGCAGGCCCGAGTGGGGTACCACTGAAGCTTTCTTT.

V usage is TRBV10-3 and J usage is TRBJ2-1, with 10 bases that match TRBD2. The CDR3 extends over 14 amino acids. J was trimmed by 5 bases and V by 5 bases; bases with no gene match: 3. CDR1 ENHRY and CDR2 SYGVKD come from the germline V gene. CDR3 bases: TGTGCCATCAGTTTAGCGGGAGGTAACAATGAGCAGTTCTTC. It encodes CAISLAGGNNEQFF.

This chain connects TRBV4-3 to TRBJ2-7; D perhaps matches TRBD1 (5 bases). This CDR3 has 15 residues. V lost 1 base, J lost 5 bases, and 15 bases lay in between. Germline CDR1 reads LGHNA; CDR2 reads YSLEER. The CDR3 loop reads CASSQGGRDGDEQYF. DNA for the CDR3: TGCGCCAGCAGCCAAGGGGGCAGGGATGGCGACGAGCAGTACTTC.

As to this clone: Mismatch with germline at one junction end may stem from a read error. The chain couples TRBV5-1 to TRBJ2-1, with D uncertain. CDR3 length: 13 residues. The germline gives CDR1 SGHRS, CDR2 YFSETQ. CDR3 sequence: CASRLDPGNEQFF. The CDR3 nucleotides read TGCGCCAGCAGATTGGACCCGGGCAATGAGCAGTTCTTC.

The chain has TRBV3-1 (or the pseudogene TRBV3-2) and TRBJ2-3, with a weak D call TRBD1 (5 bases). Germline CDR1 and CDR2: LGHDT and YNNKEL (reference sequence). The CDR3 sequence is 16 residues long. The ends were cut back, 5 bases at V and 2 bases at J, with 17 bases in the middle. CDR3 nucleotides: TGTGCCAGCAGCGTCGTAGGGGCCTTATCCACAGATACGCAGTATTTT. Protein sequence: CASSVVGALSTDTQYF.

This chain uses TRBV11-2 with TRBJ2-3; 8 nucleotides agree with TRBD2. The germline V gene has CDR1 SGHAT and CDR2 FQNNGV. Unmatched junction bases numbered 10, after V lost 8 bases and J lost 0 bases. The CDR3 runs to 16 residues. CDR3 in DNA: TGTGCCAGCGGATCCCAGCGGGGGCAGAGCACAGATACGCAGTATTTT. As protein: CASGSQRGQSTDTQYF. The complete variable domain, with remaining parts taken from reference TRBV11-2 and TRBJ2-3, reads EAGVAQSPRYKIIEKRQSVAFWCNPISGHATLYWYQQILGQGPKLLIQFQNNGVVDDSQLPKDRFSAERLKGVDSTLKIQPAKLEDSAVYLCASGSQRGQSTDTQYFGPGTRLTVL.

The chain combines TRBV7-8 with TRBJ1-5, with D possibly matching TRBD1 (6 bases). There are 14 residues in the CDR3. Looked up from germline, CDR1 is SGHVS and CDR2 is FQNEAQ. Trimming shortened V by 4 bases and J by 5 bases, and 12 bases separated the two germline ends. The CDR3 region has the DNA TGTGCCAGCAGCTCAAACAGGGTAGATCAGCCCCAGCATTTT. It is translated as CASSSNRVDQPQHF.

The rearrangement joins TRBV27 to TRBJ1-1; TRBD1 matches 9 bases. V dropped 7 bases and J dropped 4; count of bases not matched to a gene: 10. Germline CDR1 MNHEY, CDR2 SMNVEV (reference sequence). This CDR3 spans 15 amino acids. The CDR3 loop reads CASTYSTGGGTEAFF. The CDR3 DNA reads TGTGCCAGCACATACTCGACAGGGGGAGGCACTGAAGCTTTCTTT.

The CDR3 here is CASSLSWGLPSYEQYF. The DNA for the CDR3 is TGTGCCAGCAGTTTATCTTGGGGATTACCCTCCTACGAGCAGTACTTC. The chain joins TRBV28 to TRBJ2-7, with no clear D. CDR3 length: 16 amino acids. Looked up from germline, CDR1 is MDHEN and CDR2 is SYDVKM. The ends were cut back, 1 base at V and 0 bases at J, with 13 bases in the middle.

The rearrangement joins TRBV21-1 to TRBJ2-4; no DNA check was done on the table's D call, TRBD1. TRBV21-1 is assigned pseudogene status. This CDR3 contains 16 residues. In nucleotides, the CDR3 is TGTGCCAGCAGCAAAGGCGACAGGGCCAACAAAAACATTCAGTACTTC. It codes for CASSKGDRANKNIQYF.

The chain employs TRBV5-1 and TRBJ1-4; no clear D. V lost 3 bases and J lost 0, with 9 bases in between. The CDR3 is made up of 15 amino acids. The V gene's germline CDR1 is SGHRS and CDR2 YFSETQ. The CDR3, as DNA: TGCGCCAGCAGCTCTGAAGGTGCAACTAATGAAAAACTGTTTTTT. As protein: CASSSEGATNEKLFF.

This rearrangement joins TRBV28 to TRBJ2-7, with 12 bases lining up with TRBD1. The length of the CDR3 is 17 residues. The germline CDR1 and CDR2 sequences are MDHEN and SYDVKM. Trimming took 1 base from V and 7 from J; bases not matched to a gene: 11. CDR3 nucleotides: TGTGCCAGCAGTTTATCCATCTCCCGGGACAGGGGGCATGAGCAGTACTTC. Protein: CASSLSISRDRGHEQYF.

The chain is built from TRBV10-3 and TRBJ1-1; 7 nucleotides agree with TRBD1. The CDR3 loop spans 15 amino acids. After removal of 3 bases from V and 1 base from J, the junction contained 5 bases not matched to a gene. Germline V gene sequence: CDR1 ENHRY, CDR2 SYGVKD. The CDR3 bases are TGTGCCATCAGTGACAGCAGGGGGGCGAACACTGAAGCTTTCTTT. Amino acids: CAISDSRGANTEAFF.

The gene calls are TRBV7-9 and TRBJ2-3; the match to TRBD2 covers 14 bases. Germline V gene sequence: CDR1 SEHNR, CDR2 FQNEAQ (reference sequence). The J segment lost 4 bases and the V segment lost 0 bases, leaving 3 bases of the junction unmatched. The CDR3 is 17 amino acids. The CDR3 nucleotides are TGTGCCAGCAGCTTAGCAGGGACTAGCGGGAGTTCAGATACGCAGTATTTT. Protein product: CASSLAGTSGSSDTQYF. The complete variable domain, with remaining parts taken from reference TRBV7-9 and TRBJ2-3, reads DTGVSQNPRHKITKRGQNVTFRCDPISEHNRLYWYRQTLGQGPEFLTYFQNEAQLEKSRLLSDRFSAERPKGSFSTLEIQRTEQGDSAMYLCASSLAGTSGSSDTQYFGPGTRLTVL.

V usage is TRBV18 and J usage is TRBJ2-3, with D perhaps being TRBD1 or TRBD2 (5 bases each). The germline V gene encodes CDR1 KGHSH and CDR2 LQKENI. This CDR3 comprises 15 residues. Trimming stripped 5 bases from V and 8 bases from J, with 20 bases between. The CDR3 region has the DNA TGTGCCAGCTCAGCTCTAGGGACCCGGGGAACTACGCAGTATTTT. Amino acid sequence: CASSALGTRGTTQYF. The whole variable domain, filled in from reference TRBV18 and TRBJ2-3, reads NAGVMQNPRHLVRRRGQEARLRCSPMKGHSHVYWYRQLPEEGLKFMVYLQKENIIDESGMPKERFSAEFPKEGPSILRIQQVVRGDSAAYFCASSALGTRGTTQYFGPGTRLTVL.

This chain connects TRBV28 to TRBJ2-7, with unresolved D. The CDR3 spans 14 residues. Trimming stripped 6 bases from V and 3 bases from J, with 15 bases between. Germline loops: CDR1 MDHEN, CDR2 SYDVKM. Written as DNA, the CDR3 is TGTGCCAGCAGCCTTGGGCGAGGCGGCTACGAGCAGTACTTC. Translation: CASSLGRGGYEQYF. The full variable domain, its missing parts supplied by reference TRBV28 and TRBJ2-7, is DVKVTQSSRYLVKRTGEKVFLECVQDMDHENMFWYRQDPGLGLRLIYFSYDVKMKEKGDIPEGYSVSREKKERFSLILESASTNQTSMYLCASSLGRGGYEQYFGPGTRLTVT.

The chain recombines TRBV6-5 with TRBJ2-3, with 8 bases fitting TRBD1. Trimming took 6 bases from V and 1 from J; bases not matched to a gene: 6. The CDR3 covers 15 residues. CDR1 and CDR2 from the germline V gene are MNHEY and SVGAGI. CDR3 coding DNA: TGTGCCAGCAGCCGACAGGGGCTACGCACAGATACGCAGTATTTT. Translated: CASSRQGLRTDTQYF.